Sequencing of this T cell receptor (beta chain) was carried out in a study of beta chain features in type 1 diabetes. From germline, CDR1 is LNHNV and CDR2 YYDKDF (reference sequence). Deletions cut 10 bases from V and 2 bases from J, with 17 bases between. The CDR3 spans 14 residues. CD45RO/CCR7/CD25/CD127/CD95/CD27 sorting isolated CD4+ naive, central memory, regulatory and stem cell-like memory cells. In the case of this clone: Its cognate antigen is unknown.

Reverse transcription of all isolated RNA meant that expressed TCRB transcripts were sequenced. Measured with immunoSEQ multiplex PCR; TCRdb has only the in-frame clones, and not every one. The data contain around 450,000 clones, approximately 10% of them singletons. Study results and limitations: Within patients, naive, central memory and Treg TCRB repertoires seemed more similar than within healthy donors. Fewer junction insertions and more nucleotide deletions appeared in type 1 diabetes patients.

Sequences were obtained from naive CD4+ T cells from blood. The receptor was derived from a woman between 18 and 29 years old in good health. This chain uses TRBV15 with TRBJ2-5; no definite D call. The DNA for the CDR3 is TGTGCCATCGGCCTTGGGCACCTACAAGAGACCCAGTACTTC. Its translation: CAIGLGHLQETQYF.